This record covers a single TCR beta chain. The antigen remains unidentified. TCRdb processed the reads anew with MiXCR; each CDR3 protein has one entry. The repertoire holds about 740,000 distinct CDR3 sequences, with around 30% as singletons. This specimen belongs to a study of T cell repertoires in cytomegalovirus infection. In the study overall: CMV epitopes that were recently identified and HLA-C-restricted were used alongside well-studied HLA-B-restricted ones. An indication of both CMV infection and matching HLA type came from public TCR beta signatures.

Trimming stripped 1 base from V and 6 bases from J, with 16 bases between. CDR1 and CDR2 (germline): SGHTA, FQGNSA. This CDR3 has 15 amino acids. Study-level findings and limits: The study identified carriers of CMV plus the relevant HLA from cumulative public TCR beta family frequency. In two of eight donors, the top clonotype was HLA-C-restricted CMV-specific.

This TCR derives from a human donor in good health (CMV status not recorded). Some clones in this sample may be carry-over from other donors' samples. The chain couples TRBV7-2 to TRBJ2-7, with a possible D match to TRBD2 (5 bases). The starting material was cultured PBMCs, obtained from culture after CMV antigen stimulation. The CDR3 region has the DNA TGTGCCAGCAGCTTAGACGTAGGGAGACTGGGCGAGCAGTACTTC. Its protein is CASSLDVGRLGEQYF.